This T cell receptor beta chain emerged from a study of PD-1 blockade in classical Hodgkin lymphoma. The CDR3 spans 12 residues. Per germline, CDR1 SNHLY and CDR2 FYNNEI. V gave up 7 bases and J gave up 9 bases, with 13 bases separating them. Exposure to brentuximab vedotin varied, and each patient had relapsed following autologous stem cell transplantation. Method: immunoSEQ multiplex PCR; TCRdb's copy keeps in-frame clones and lacks some. Found here are approximately 89,000 clones, approximately 80% of them singletons; the top ten hold 12%. The genes are TRBV2 and TRBJ2-1; TRBD2 might be the D (5 bases). This TCR was sampled from a human donor with classical Hodgkin lymphoma. This material consisted of peripheral blood mononuclear cells (PBMCs), taken at baseline. CDR3 in amino acids: CASIPRRTEQFF. The DNA for the CDR3 is TGTGCCAGCATTCCCAGGAGGACTGAGCAGTTCTTC.